These T cell receptor beta chains were read from a single sample in a study of blood T cell repertoires in COVID-19. This table comes from immunoSEQ multiplex PCR, and its TCRdb copy is limited to in-frame clones, with some not included. The sample includes 87,000 or so clones, roughly 87% of them seen just once. Material for sequencing was peripheral blood. Receptor source: a man between 18 and 35 years old with COVID-19, enrolled during active disease. Each CDR3 is given with its conserved first and last residue. A D gene is named only where the DNA matches it firmly. Clone size appears in some rows only: once, few, many, or a class for an expanded clone.

size | J | D | V | CDR3 | DNA
- | TRBJ2-1 | TRBD2 | TRBV19 | CASSRTSGYNEQFF | TGTGCCAGTAGTAGGACTAGCGGCTATAATGAGCAGTTCTTC
- | TRBJ2-7 | TRBD1 | TRBV6-2/TRBV6-3 | CASSYTGTGAYEQYF | TGTGCCAGCAGTTACACCGGGACAGGTGCCTACGAGCAGTACTTC
- | TRBJ1-4 | - | TRBV6-6 | CASSYGRSNEKLLF | TGTGCCAGCAGTTATGGAAGGAGTAATGAAAAACTGCTTTTT
- | TRBJ2-3 | - | TRBV29-1 | CSVEGTRTSTDTQYF | TGCAGCGTTGAAGGAACGCGAACTAGCACAGATACGCAGTATTTT
- | TRBJ2-7 | - | TRBV21-1 | CASTQSGTSGSYEQYF | TGTGCCAGCACCCAGTCAGGGACTAGCGGGAGCTACGAGCAGTACTTC
- | TRBJ2-2 | - | TRBV5-1 | CASSLHPGELFF | TGCGCCAGCAGCTTGCATCCCGGGGAGCTGTTTTTT
once | TRBJ2-7 | - | TRBV27 | CASSVRGPGAYEQYF | TGTGCCAGCAGCGTGCGAGGACCGGGGGCCTACGAGCAGTACTTC
- | TRBJ2-3 | - | TRBV11-3 | CASSHRPGSDTQYF | TGTGCCAGCAGCCACCGCCCAGGGTCCGATACGCAGTATTTT
once | TRBJ2-6 | - | TRBV21-1 | CASSKGERGAGANVLTF | TGTGCCAGCAGCAAAGGCGAGCGGGGAGCTGGGGCCAACGTCCTGACTTTC
- | TRBJ2-7 | TRBD2 | TRBV6-2/TRBV6-3 | CASSFGLAGFYEQYF | TGTGCCAGCAGTTTCGGACTAGCGGGATTCTACGAGCAGTACTTC
- | TRBJ2-7 | TRBD1 | TRBV6-5 | CARGPGQGAYEQYF | TGTGCCCGGGGACCGGGACAGGGTGCCTACGAGCAGTACTTC
- | TRBJ2-7 | - | TRBV6-1 | CASSELQGISYEQYF | TGTGCCAGCAGTGAACTGCAGGGTATCTCCTACGAGCAGTACTTC
- | TRBJ1-2 | TRBD1 | TRBV19 | CASSNSVLQGVNYGYTF | TGTGCCAGTAGCAACTCTGTCCTTCAGGGGGTAAACTATGGCTACACCTTC
- | TRBJ1-1 | TRBD1 | TRBV19 | CASRTRDRRMNTEAFF | TGTGCCAGTAGAACCCGGGACAGGCGAATGAACACTGAAGCTTTCTTT
- | TRBJ2-7 | TRBD2 | TRBV15 | CATSTRTSGNYEQYF | TGTGCCACCAGCACCCGGACTAGCGGGAACTACGAGCAGTACTTC
- | TRBJ2-2 | TRBD1 | TRBV7-6 | CASSRRTGVSGKVGGELFF | TGTGCCAGCAGCCGACGGACAGGGGTCAGCGGGAAGGTCGGCGGGGAGCTGTTTTTT
- | TRBJ1-1 | - | TRBV7-9 | CASSLVLGRGTEAFF | TGTGCCAGCAGCTTAGTTTTAGGGAGAGGCACTGAAGCTTTCTTT
- | TRBJ2-3 | - | TRBV10-3 | CAISEFRTGTTDTQYF | TGTGCCATCAGTGAGTTTCGCACAGGGACCACAGATACGCAGTATTTT
- | TRBJ2-7 | - | TRBV14 | CASSKGFPRFSYEQYF | TGTGCCAGCAGTAAGGGGTTTCCGCGTTTCTCCTACGAGCAGTACTTC
- | TRBJ2-1 | TRBD1 | TRBV7-9 | CASSSDRGQQFF | TGTGCCAGCAGCTCGGACAGGGGGCAGCAGTTCTTC
- | TRBJ2-1 | TRBD1 | TRBV19 | CASSIRQGSSDEQFF | TGTGCCAGTAGTATAAGACAGGGAAGCTCGGACGAGCAGTTCTTC
- | TRBJ2-7 | - | TRBV12-3/TRBV12-4 | CASSVASYEQYF | TGTGCCAGCTCCGTGGCATCCTACGAGCAGTACTTC